The entry below gives a single T cell receptor beta chain sequence along with its context. The sample originates from a study of cytotoxic CD8 clonotypes in ibrutinib-treated CLL. The CDR3 covers 13 residues. V was clipped by 4 bases and J by 3 bases, with 6 bases between them. Germline CDR1 SGHAT, CDR2 FQNNGV. Some clones are missing from TCRdb's copy, which holds only in-frame ones; the method was immunoSEQ multiplex PCR. Of about 140,000 clones in the sample, around 81% are singletons; the top ten hold roughly 7.6%. Sample: PBMCs, taken after 36 months of ibrutinib treatment. The TCR comes from a human donor with chronic lymphocytic leukemia. The chain has TRBV11-2 and TRBJ2-2, with D uncertain. The CDR3 spells CASSSFYTGELFF. The CDR3 DNA reads as TGTGCCAGCAGCTCCTTCTACACCGGGGAGCTGTTTTTT.